Each of the 25 T cell receptor beta chains below was sequenced from the same sample in a study of CD8 T cells in ankylosing spondylitis. Study-wide findings and caveats: A TCR beta motif made of about eight highly homologous variants seemed typical of ankylosing spondylitis blood.

Via MiXCR, TCRdb re-called the 5' RACE reads, giving one row per CDR3 protein. This table has around 890,000 distinct CDR3 sequences, around 11% appearing once. No antigens are known for them. Specimen: blood, either unsorted or a sorted T cell fraction (not recorded which). The receptors were gathered from a male donor with ankylosing spondylitis.

V gene TRBV24-1 combines with J gene TRBJ2-3, with a tentative D call TRBD1 (5 bases). The CDR3 sequence is 14 residues long. CDR1 and CDR2 (germline): KGHDR, SFDVKD. V gave up 2 bases and J gave up 5 bases, with 10 bases separating them. DNA for the CDR3: TGTGCCACCAGTGATTACCTCCAGGGAGATACGCAGTATTTT. It translates to CATSDYLQGDTQYF.

The CDR3 here is CSARAGTAQETQYF. CDR3 DNA sequence: TGCAGTGCTAGAGCCGGGACAGCCCAAGAGACCCAGTACTTC. This rearrangement joins TRBV20-1 to TRBJ2-5; 7 positions match TRBD1. The CDR3 has 14 amino acids. Per the germline V gene, CDR1 is DFQATT and CDR2 is SNEGSKA (reference sequence). V trimming: 1 base; J trimming: 1 base; junction bases outside the gene matches: 3.

This chain uses TRBV20-1 with TRBJ2-3, with D perhaps TRBD2 (6 bases). Trimming stripped 3 bases from V and 3 bases from J, with 13 bases between. Germline CDR1 reads DFQATT; CDR2 reads SNEGSKA (reference sequence). The CDR3 spans 14 residues. Here the CDR3 reads CSASLYGGTDTQYF. The CDR3 DNA follows: TGCAGTGCTAGCCTATACGGGGGAACAGATACGCAGTATTTT.

The CDR3 sequence is CASSTGGTATQYF. In DNA form, the CDR3 reads TGTGCCAGCAGCACCGGGGGGACGGCGACGCAGTATTTT. The chain carries TRBV7-3 and TRBJ2-3; TRBD2 matches 7 bases. CDR3 length: 13 residues. V lost 5 bases, J lost 9 bases, and 8 bases stayed unmatched. Germline V lookup: CDR1 SGHTA, CDR2 FQGTGA.

This chain uses TRBV5-1 with TRBJ2-1, with 8 bases aligning to TRBD2. V was clipped by 0 bases and J by 7 bases; unmatched bases: 6. The CDR3 is 15 residues long. The V gene's germline CDR1 is SGHRS and CDR2 YFSETQ. CDR3 residues: CASSLGTSLFNEQFF. Written as DNA, the CDR3 is TGCGCCAGCAGCTTGGGGACTAGCTTATTTAATGAGCAGTTCTTC.

This clonotype has ten or more counts. The rearrangement links TRBV29-1 to TRBJ2-7; maybe TRBD2 (6 bases). Between the trimmed V and J ends, which lost 6 bases and 2 bases, there was a span of 14 bases. The CDR3 totals 13 residues. Germline V gene lookup returns CDR1 SQVTM and CDR2 ANQGSEA. In DNA form, the CDR3 reads TGCAGCGTACGTGGGACTCTAGCCTACGAGCAGTACTTC. Protein: CSVRGTLAYEQYF.

This clonotype was observed a handful of times. The chain couples TRBV6-2 or TRBV6-3 to TRBJ2-1; 12 bases fit TRBD2. V lost 6 bases, J lost 7 bases, and 13 bases stayed unmatched. The CDR3 spans 17 residues. Germline assignment: CDR1 MNHEY and CDR2 SVGEGT. CDR3 nucleotide sequence: TGTGCCAGCAGACCTAGGACTAGCGGGATGGGTTGGAATGAGCAGTTCTTC. Translating gives CASRPRTSGMGWNEQFF.

This clonotype was observed a handful of times. The V call is TRBV4-3, the J call TRBJ2-6; D uncertain. The CDR3 is 17 residues long. CDR1 is LGHNA, CDR2 YSLEER, per germline. V shed 3 bases and J shed 0 bases, with 12 bases lying between them. The CDR3: CASSHETHASGANVLTF. CDR3 DNA sequence: TGCGCCAGCAGCCACGAAACACACGCCTCTGGGGCCAACGTCCTGACTTTC.

The genes are TRBV5-5 and TRBJ1-2; 8 bases are a match to TRBD1. This CDR3 has 14 residues. V shed 2 bases, J shed 4 bases, and the junction held 4 bases outside the gene matches. In germline, CDR1 is SGHKS, CDR2 YYEKEE (reference sequence). The chain's CDR3 is CASSFNRGAYGYTF. The CDR3 bases are TGTGCCAGCAGCTTCAACAGGGGGGCCTATGGCTACACCTTC. The complete variable domain, with remaining parts taken from reference TRBV5-5 and TRBJ1-2, reads DAGVTQSPTHLIKTRGQQVTLRCSPISGHKSVSWYQQVLGQGPQFIFQYYEKEERGRGNFPDRFSARQFPNYSSELNVNALLLGDSALYLCASSFNRGAYGYTFGSGTRLTVV.

This clonotype was observed a handful of times. The rearrangement uses TRBV20-1 and TRBJ1-6; perhaps TRBD1 as D (6 bases). In germline, CDR1 is DFQATT, CDR2 SNEGSKA (reference sequence). The CDR3 sequence is 15 residues long. With 6 bases removed from V and 11 bases from J, the gap between germline ends came to 23 bases. CDR3 in amino acids: CSAERTDFTGTPLHF. Written as DNA, the CDR3 is TGCAGTGCGGAACGGACGGACTTCACAGGGACACCCCTCCACTTT.

Many counts were recorded for this clonotype. CDR3 nucleotides: TGTGCCAGCAGCTTAAGTCCGGGAAGCTCCTACGAGCAGTACTTC. Its translation: CASSLSPGSSYEQYF. The V gene is TRBV7-2, the J gene TRBJ2-7, with D possibly being TRBD2 (5 bases). The CDR3 length is 15 residues. V lost 2 bases and J lost 0, with 11 bases in between. Germline V lookup: CDR1 SGHTA, CDR2 FQGNSA. Drawing the rest from reference TRBV7-2 and TRBJ2-7, the complete variable domain is GAGVSQSPSNKVTEKGKDVELRCDPISGHTALYWYRQSLGQGLEFLIYFQGNSAPDKSGLPSDRFSAERTGGSVSTLTIQRTQQEDSAVYLCASSLSPGSSYEQYFGPGTRLTVT.

This clonotype was seen a few times. The rearrangement uses TRBV25-1 and TRBJ1-1; D gene ambiguous. V was cut by 1 base and J by 1 base, with 7 bases left in between. Germline V gene sequence: CDR1 MGHDK, CDR2 SYGVNS. The CDR3 contains 14 residues. The CDR3 here is CASSESEWNTEAFF. The CDR3 DNA reads as TGTGCCAGCAGTGAATCAGAATGGAACACTGAAGCTTTCTTT.

This clonotype turned up a few times. The chain uses TRBV11-3 and TRBJ2-1, with 12 bases lining up with TRBD2. Trimming removed 5 bases from V and 7 bases from J; junction bases left unmatched: 9. The length of the CDR3 is 16 residues. The germline V gene has CDR1 SGHNT and CDR2 YENEEA. The CDR3 loop is CASSPGLAGLVNEQFF. In DNA form, the CDR3 reads TGTGCCAGCAGCCCAGGACTAGCGGGATTGGTGAATGAGCAGTTCTTC.

The gene calls are TRBV20-1 and TRBJ2-2; TRBD1 might be the D (5 bases). The germline V and J ends were trimmed by 6 bases and 2 bases, with 10 bases remaining between them. This CDR3 contains 13 residues. Germline CDR1 DFQATT, CDR2 SNEGSKA (reference sequence). As DNA, the CDR3 is TGCAGTGCGACGACAGTTAACACCGGGGAGCTGTTTTTT. It codes for CSATTVNTGELFF.

The chain has TRBV24-1 and TRBJ2-3, with 8 bases identical to TRBD2. Germline V gives CDR1 KGHDR, CDR2 SFDVKD. Germline trimming cut 10 bases from V and 4 bases from J; bases unmatched to any gene: 6. The CDR3 loop spans 13 amino acids. CDR3 sequence (DNA): TGTGCCACAAAAAGCGGGGGAGCAGATACGCAGTATTTT. Amino acids: CATKSGGADTQYF.

In this sample, this clonotype turned up many times. The chain employs TRBV20-1 and TRBJ1-3; D is unresolved. CDR1 is DFQATT, CDR2 SNEGSKA, per germline (reference sequence). V lost 6 bases, J lost 4 bases, and 13 bases lay in between. This CDR3 contains 13 residues. DNA of the CDR3: TGCAGTGCAAGCGAGGTGGGAGGAAACACCATATATTTT. Amino acid sequence: CSASEVGGNTIYF.

The chain combines TRBV10-2 with TRBJ1-1, with 8 bases identical to TRBD1. The CDR3 consists of 13 residues. V lost 6 bases to trimming and J lost 0 bases; unmatched junction nucleotides: 0. CDR1 is WSHSY, CDR2 SAAADI, per germline. The CDR3 sequence: CASRQGVNTEAFF. CDR3 coding DNA: TGCGCCAGCAGACAGGGGGTGAACACTGAAGCTTTCTTT.

The V and J genes are TRBV11-1 and TRBJ2-3; the match to TRBD2 covers 10 bases. The J segment lost 1 base and the V segment lost 5 bases, leaving 15 bases of the junction unmatched. Germline CDR1 and CDR2: SGHAT and FQDESV (reference sequence). CDR3 length: 19 amino acids. DNA for the CDR3: TGTGCCAGCAGCCACGGGCTAGCGGGAGCTTCTCGGGGCACAGATACGCAGTATTTT. Protein sequence: CASSHGLAGASRGTDTQYF. Full variable domain (remainder filled in from reference TRBV11-1 and TRBJ2-3): EAEVAQSPRYKITEKSQAVAFWCDPISGHATLYWYRQILGQGPELLVQFQDESVVDDSQLPKDRFSAERLKGVDSTLKIQPAELGDSAMYLCASSHGLAGASRGTDTQYFGPGTRLTVL.

This clonotype was seen only a few times. J is TRBJ1-2 and V is TRBV5-1; D perhaps matches TRBD1 (6 bases). CDR3 length: 14 amino acids. V gave up 4 bases and J gave up 4 bases, with 14 bases separating them. CDR1 and CDR2 (germline): SGHRS, YFSETQ. CDR3 loop: CASSTNQGSYGYTF. The DNA of the CDR3 is TGCGCCAGCAGCACCAATCAGGGGAGCTATGGCTACACCTTC.

This clonotype was observed many times. The chain couples TRBV4-3 to TRBJ2-1; tentative D call: TRBD2 (6 bases). This CDR3 comprises 17 residues. In germline, CDR1 is LGHNA, CDR2 YSLEER. V shed 1 base and J shed 2 bases, with 15 bases lying between them. CDR3 in amino acids: CASSQVFGGAAYNEQFF. CDR3 bases: TGCGCCAGCAGCCAAGTGTTTGGAGGGGCGGCCTACAATGAGCAGTTCTTC.

This clonotype was seen a handful of times. J is TRBJ2-1 and V is TRBV20-1, with TRBD2 identical over 9 bases. This CDR3 comprises 15 residues. V was clipped by 4 bases and J by 0 bases; unmatched bases: 4. Germline lookup yields CDR1 DFQATT and CDR2 SNEGSKA (reference sequence). The CDR3 is CSATSGAGSYNEQFF. The CDR3 region has the DNA TGCAGTGCTACTAGCGGGGCAGGCTCCTACAATGAGCAGTTCTTC.

The V gene is TRBV20-1, the J gene TRBJ2-7; D may match TRBD1 or TRBD2 (5 bases each). Germline V CDR1 and CDR2: DFQATT, SNEGSKA (reference sequence). Deletions cut 6 bases from V and 2 bases from J, with 14 bases between. The CDR3 is 13 amino acids. CDR3 sequence reads: CSADPGAAYEQYF. CDR3 coding DNA: TGCAGTGCCGACCCCGGGGCAGCCTACGAGCAGTACTTC.

Many counts were recorded for this clonotype. The chain has TRBV20-1 and TRBJ1-4, with TRBD1 identical over 9 bases. The CDR3 length is 14 residues. The ends lost 6 bases at V and 6 bases at J; junction bases unmatched: 8. The germline V gene encodes CDR1 DFQATT and CDR2 SNEGSKA (reference sequence). The CDR3 bases are TGCAGTGCGGACGATACAGGGGGCGATGAAAAACTGTTTTTT. The encoded protein is CSADDTGGDEKLFF.

The gene calls are TRBV5-7 and TRBJ2-2; 8 nucleotides match TRBD2. TRBV5-7 is classed as an ORF, of uncertain function. The trim removed 7 bases at V and 4 bases at J, leaving 12 bases unmatched. The CDR3 consists of 16 residues. The CDR3 DNA reads as TGTGCCAGCGTCTTCGGGGGGGGACGGATCACCGGGGAGCTGTTTTTT. Translating it yields CASVFGGGRITGELFF.

This clonotype was observed many times. This chain joins TRBV5-1 and TRBJ1-1; the D is unclear. Germline values: CDR1 SGHRS, CDR2 YFSETQ. Trimming pared 2 bases from V and 4 bases from J, leaving 18 bases between. The CDR3 has 16 residues. CDR3 in DNA: TGCGCCAGCAGCTTTAGAGGACGAAGGCTGAGCACTGAAGCTTTCTTT. Protein: CASSFRGRRLSTEAFF.